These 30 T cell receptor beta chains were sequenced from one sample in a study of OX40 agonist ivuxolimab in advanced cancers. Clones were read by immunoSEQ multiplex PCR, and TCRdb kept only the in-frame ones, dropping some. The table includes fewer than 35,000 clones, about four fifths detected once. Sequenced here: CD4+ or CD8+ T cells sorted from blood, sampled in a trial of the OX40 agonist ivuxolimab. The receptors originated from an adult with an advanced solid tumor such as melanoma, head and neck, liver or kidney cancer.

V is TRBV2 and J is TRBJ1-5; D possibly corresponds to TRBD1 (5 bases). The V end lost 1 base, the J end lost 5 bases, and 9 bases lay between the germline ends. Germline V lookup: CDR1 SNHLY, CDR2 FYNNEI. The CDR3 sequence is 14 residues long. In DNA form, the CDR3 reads TGTGCCAGCAGTGAAGACGGGGCTTATCAGCCCCAGCATTTT. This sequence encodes CASSEDGAYQPQHF.

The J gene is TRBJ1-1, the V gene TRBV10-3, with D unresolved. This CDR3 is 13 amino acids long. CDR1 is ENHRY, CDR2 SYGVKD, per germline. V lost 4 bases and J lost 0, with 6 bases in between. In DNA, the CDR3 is TGTGCCATCAGTGCTTTGGTGAACACTGAAGCTTTCTTT. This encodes CAISALVNTEAFF.

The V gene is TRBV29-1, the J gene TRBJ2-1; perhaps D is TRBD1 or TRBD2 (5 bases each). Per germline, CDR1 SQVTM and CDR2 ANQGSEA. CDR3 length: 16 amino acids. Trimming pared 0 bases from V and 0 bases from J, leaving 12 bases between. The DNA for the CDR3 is TGCAGCGTTGAAGATCCTAATGGGGGCTCCTACAATGAGCAGTTCTTC. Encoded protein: CSVEDPNGGSYNEQFF.

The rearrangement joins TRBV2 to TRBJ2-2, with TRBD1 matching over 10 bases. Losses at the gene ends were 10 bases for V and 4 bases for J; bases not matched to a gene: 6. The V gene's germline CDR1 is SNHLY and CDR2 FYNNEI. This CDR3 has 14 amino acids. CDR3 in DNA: TGTGCCACCAGACAGGGGGCCGGCACCGGGGAGCTGTTTTTT. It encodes CATRQGAGTGELFF.

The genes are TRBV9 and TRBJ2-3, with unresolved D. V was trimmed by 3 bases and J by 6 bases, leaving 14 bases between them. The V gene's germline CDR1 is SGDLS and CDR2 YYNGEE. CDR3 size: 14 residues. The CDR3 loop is CASSALQGSDTQYF. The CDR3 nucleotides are TGTGCCAGCAGCGCCCTTCAAGGGTCTGATACGCAGTATTTT.

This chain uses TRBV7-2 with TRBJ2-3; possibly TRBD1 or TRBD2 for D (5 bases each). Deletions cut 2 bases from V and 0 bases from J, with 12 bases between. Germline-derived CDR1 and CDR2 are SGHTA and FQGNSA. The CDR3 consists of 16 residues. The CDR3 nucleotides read TGTGCCAGCAGCTTAAATCTCGGGGCAAGCACAGATACGCAGTATTTT. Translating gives CASSLNLGASTDTQYF.

The chain's CDR3 is CASSQVGRNNSPLHF. In DNA, the CDR3 is TGCGCCAGCAGCCAAGTAGGTCGGAATAATTCACCCCTCCACTTT. This chain links TRBV4-1 with TRBJ1-6, with no clear D. Germline CDR1 is MGHRA and CDR2 is YSYEKL. The V and J ends lost 1 base and 5 bases respectively, with 9 bases between them. The CDR3 length is 15 residues.

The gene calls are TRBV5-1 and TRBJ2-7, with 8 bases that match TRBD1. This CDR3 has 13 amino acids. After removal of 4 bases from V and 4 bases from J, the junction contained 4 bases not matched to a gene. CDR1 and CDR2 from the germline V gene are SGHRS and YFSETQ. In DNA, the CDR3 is TGCGCCAGCAGCCCACAGGGGGAATACGAGCAGTACTTC. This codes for CASSPQGEYEQYF.

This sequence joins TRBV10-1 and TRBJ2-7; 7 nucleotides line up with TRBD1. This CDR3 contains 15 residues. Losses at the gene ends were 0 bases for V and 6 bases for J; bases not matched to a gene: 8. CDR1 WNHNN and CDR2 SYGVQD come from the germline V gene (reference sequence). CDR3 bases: TGCGCCAGCAGTGAGTCAGGGGACAGTCTCGCCGAGCAGTACTTC. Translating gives CASSESGDSLAEQYF.

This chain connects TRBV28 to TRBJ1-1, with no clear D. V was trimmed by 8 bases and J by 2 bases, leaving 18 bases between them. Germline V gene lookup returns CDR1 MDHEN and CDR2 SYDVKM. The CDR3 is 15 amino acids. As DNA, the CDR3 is TGTGCCAGCGTTCCTTCTGTCGGGCGAAACACTGAAGCTTTCTTT. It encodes CASVPSVGRNTEAFF.

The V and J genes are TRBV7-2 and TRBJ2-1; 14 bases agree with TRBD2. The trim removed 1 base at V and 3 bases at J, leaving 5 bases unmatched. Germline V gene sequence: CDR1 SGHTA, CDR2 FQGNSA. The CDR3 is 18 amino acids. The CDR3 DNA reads TGTGCCAGCAGCTTAGAGGGGACTAGCGGGAGATTCTACAATGAGCAGTTCTTC. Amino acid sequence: CASSLEGTSGRFYNEQFF.

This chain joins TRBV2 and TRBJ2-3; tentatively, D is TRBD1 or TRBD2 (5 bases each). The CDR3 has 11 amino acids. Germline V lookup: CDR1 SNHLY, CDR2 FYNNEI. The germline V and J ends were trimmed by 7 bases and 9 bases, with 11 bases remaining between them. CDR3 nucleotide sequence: TGTGCCAGCATGAGTCGGGACACGCAGTATTTT. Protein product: CASMSRDTQYF.

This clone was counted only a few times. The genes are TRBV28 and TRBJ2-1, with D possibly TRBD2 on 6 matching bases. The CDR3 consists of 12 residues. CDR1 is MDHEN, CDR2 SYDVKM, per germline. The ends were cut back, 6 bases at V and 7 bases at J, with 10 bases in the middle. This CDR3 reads CASSPDYNEQFF. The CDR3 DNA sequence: TGTGCCAGCAGCCCGGACTATAATGAGCAGTTCTTC.

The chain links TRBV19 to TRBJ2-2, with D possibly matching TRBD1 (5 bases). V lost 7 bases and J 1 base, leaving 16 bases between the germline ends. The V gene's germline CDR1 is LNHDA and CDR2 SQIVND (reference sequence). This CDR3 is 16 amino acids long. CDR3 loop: CASNRQISRNTGELFF. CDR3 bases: TGTGCCAGTAACCGACAGATCTCTAGGAACACCGGGGAGCTGTTTTTT.

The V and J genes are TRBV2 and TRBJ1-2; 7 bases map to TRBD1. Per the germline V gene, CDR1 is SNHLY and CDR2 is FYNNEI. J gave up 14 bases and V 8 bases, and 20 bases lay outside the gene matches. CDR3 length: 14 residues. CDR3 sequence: CASGGQASWAPRTF. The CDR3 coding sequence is TGTGCCAGCGGCGGACAGGCAAGTTGGGCCCCTAGGACCTTC.

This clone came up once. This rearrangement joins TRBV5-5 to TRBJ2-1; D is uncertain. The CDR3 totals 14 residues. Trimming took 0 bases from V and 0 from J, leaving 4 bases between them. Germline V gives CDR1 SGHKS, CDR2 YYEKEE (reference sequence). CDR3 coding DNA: TGTGCCAGCAGCTTGGCCAGCTCCTACAATGAGCAGTTCTTC. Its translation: CASSLASSYNEQFF.

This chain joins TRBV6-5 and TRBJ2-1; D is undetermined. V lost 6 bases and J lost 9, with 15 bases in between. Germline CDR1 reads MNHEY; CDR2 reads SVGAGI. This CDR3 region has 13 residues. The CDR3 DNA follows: TGTGCCAGCAGATCTGGACCCCCATCTGAGCAGTTCTTC. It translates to CASRSGPPSEQFF.

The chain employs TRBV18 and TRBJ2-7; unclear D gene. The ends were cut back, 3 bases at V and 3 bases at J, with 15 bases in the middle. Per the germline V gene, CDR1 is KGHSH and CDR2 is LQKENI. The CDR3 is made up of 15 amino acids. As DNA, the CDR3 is TGTGCCAGCTCACCCTCGGACGGCTCCTTCTACGAGCAGTACTTC. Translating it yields CASSPSDGSFYEQYF. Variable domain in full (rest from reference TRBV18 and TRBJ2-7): NAGVMQNPRHLVRRRGQEARLRCSPMKGHSHVYWYRQLPEEGLKFMVYLQKENIIDESGMPKERFSAEFPKEGPSILRIQQVVRGDSAAYFCASSPSDGSFYEQYFGPGTRLTVT.

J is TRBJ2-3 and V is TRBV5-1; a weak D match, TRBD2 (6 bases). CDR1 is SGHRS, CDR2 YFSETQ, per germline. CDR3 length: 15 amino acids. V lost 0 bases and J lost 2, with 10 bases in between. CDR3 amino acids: CASSLGGTTTDTQYF. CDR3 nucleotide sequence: TGCGCCAGCAGCTTGGGCGGGACCACCACAGATACGCAGTATTTT.

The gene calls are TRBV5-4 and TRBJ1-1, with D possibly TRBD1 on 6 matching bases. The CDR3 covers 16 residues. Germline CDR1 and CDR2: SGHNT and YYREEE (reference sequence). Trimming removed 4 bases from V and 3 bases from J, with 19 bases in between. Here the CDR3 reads CASSLRTAGPDTEAFF. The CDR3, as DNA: TGTGCCAGCAGCCTCCGGACAGCGGGTCCCGACACTGAAGCTTTCTTT.

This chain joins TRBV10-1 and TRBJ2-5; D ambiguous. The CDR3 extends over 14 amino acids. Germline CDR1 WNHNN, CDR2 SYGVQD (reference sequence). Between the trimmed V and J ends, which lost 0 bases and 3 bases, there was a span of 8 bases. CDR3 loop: CASSESRREETQYF. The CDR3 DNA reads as TGCGCCAGCAGTGAGTCGAGACGAGAAGAGACCCAGTACTTC.

The CDR3 coding sequence is TGTGCCAGCAGCTTGAGTGGCGGGGTGTACAATGAGCAGTTCTTC. This sequence encodes CASSLSGGVYNEQFF. The genes are TRBV5-4 and TRBJ2-1; possibly TRBD2 for D (6 bases). Trimming removed 1 base from V and 4 bases from J, with 12 bases in between. The CDR3 covers 15 residues. Germline lookup yields CDR1 SGHNT and CDR2 YYREEE (reference sequence).

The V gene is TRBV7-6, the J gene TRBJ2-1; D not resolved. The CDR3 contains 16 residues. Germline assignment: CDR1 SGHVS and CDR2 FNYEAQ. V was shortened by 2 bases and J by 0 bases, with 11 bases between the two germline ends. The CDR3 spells CASSLSILRSYNEQFF. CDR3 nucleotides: TGTGCCAGCAGCTTAAGTATCCTTCGCTCCTACAATGAGCAGTTCTTC.

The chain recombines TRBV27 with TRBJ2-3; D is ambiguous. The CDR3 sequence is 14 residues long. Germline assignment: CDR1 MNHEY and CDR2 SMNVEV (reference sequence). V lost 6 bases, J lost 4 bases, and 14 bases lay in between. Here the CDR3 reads CASRKLWGADTQYF. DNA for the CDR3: TGTGCCAGCAGGAAGCTATGGGGTGCAGATACGCAGTATTTT.

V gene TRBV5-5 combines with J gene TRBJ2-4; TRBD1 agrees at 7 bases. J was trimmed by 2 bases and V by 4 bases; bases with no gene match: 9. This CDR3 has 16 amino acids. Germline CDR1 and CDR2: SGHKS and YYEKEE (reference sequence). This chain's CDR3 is CASSKDRVGTKNIQYF. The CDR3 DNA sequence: TGTGCCAGCAGCAAAGACAGGGTTGGGACCAAAAACATTCAGTACTTC.

This chain's CDR3 is CAWSGTGGSYEQYF. CDR3 nucleotide sequence: TGTGCCTGGTCCGGGACAGGGGGATCCTACGAGCAGTACTTC. The gene calls are TRBV30 and TRBJ2-7, with 11 bases aligning to TRBD1. Per the germline V gene, CDR1 is GTSNPN and CDR2 is SVGIG (reference sequence). The CDR3 is made up of 14 amino acids. V gave up 5 bases and J gave up 1 base; unmatched junction bases: 4.

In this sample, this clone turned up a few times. The CDR3 here is CASGWGQPNSNQPQHF. In DNA form, the CDR3 reads TGTGCTAGTGGTTGGGGACAGCCGAATAGCAATCAGCCCCAGCATTTT. The rearrangement uses TRBV12-5 and TRBJ1-5; 7 bases match TRBD1. With 4 bases clipped from V and 0 bases from J, the junction kept 6 bases outside the gene matches. There are 16 residues in the CDR3. The germline V gene encodes CDR1 LGHNT and CDR2 FRNRAP. Using reference TRBV12-5 and TRBJ1-5 for the parts outside the CDR3, the full variable domain is DARVTQTPRHKVTEMGQEVTMRCQPILGHNTVFWYRQTMMQGLELLAYFRNRAPLDDSGMPKDRFSAEMPDATLATLKIQPSEPRDSAVYFCASGWGQPNSNQPQHFGDGTRLSIL.

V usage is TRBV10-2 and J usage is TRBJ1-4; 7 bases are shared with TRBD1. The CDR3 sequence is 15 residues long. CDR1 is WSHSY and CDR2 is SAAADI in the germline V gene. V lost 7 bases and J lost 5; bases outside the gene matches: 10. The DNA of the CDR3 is TGCGCCAGCAAAAAAGAGGGACAGATAAATGAAAAACTGTTTTTT. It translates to CASKKEGQINEKLFF.

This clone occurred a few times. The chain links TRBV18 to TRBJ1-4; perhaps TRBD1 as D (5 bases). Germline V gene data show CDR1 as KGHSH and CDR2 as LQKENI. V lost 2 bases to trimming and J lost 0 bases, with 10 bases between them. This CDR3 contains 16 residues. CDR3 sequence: CASSPGTVATNEKLFF. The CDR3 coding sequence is TGTGCCAGCTCACCAGGGACCGTCGCAACTAATGAAAAACTGTTTTTT.

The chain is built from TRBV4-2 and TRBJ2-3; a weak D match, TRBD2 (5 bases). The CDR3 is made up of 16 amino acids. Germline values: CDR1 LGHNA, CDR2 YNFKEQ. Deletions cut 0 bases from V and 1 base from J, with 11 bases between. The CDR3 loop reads CASSQDRNGGTDTQYF. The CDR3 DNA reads TGTGCCAGCAGCCAAGATCGAAACGGGGGCACAGATACGCAGTATTTT.